This passage covers 14 T cell receptor beta chains from one sample sequenced in a study of blood T cells in healthy people across ages. The use of a sample-barcoded 5' primer and a J-beta primer mix characterized a second PCR of roughly 6 to 12 cycles. MiXCR, run by TCRdb on the 5' RACE reads, gives a single entry per CDR3 protein. Of about 1.5 million distinct CDR3 sequences listed, approximately 43% are singletons. The sequenced sample consisted of blood. These receptors originate from a woman aged 18-35 years in good health.

This chain links TRBV29-1 with TRBJ2-1; 7 bases fit TRBD2. V shed 7 bases, J shed 8 bases, and the junction held 11 bases outside the gene matches. Germline CDR1 is SQVTM and CDR2 is ANQGSEA. The CDR3 contains 13 residues. The CDR3 DNA reads as TGCAGCGCCCAGCGGGGTAGGCGGGATGAGCAGTTCTTC. It encodes CSAQRGRRDEQFF.

J is TRBJ2-1 and V is TRBV25-1; D might be TRBD1 (6 bases). The CDR3 is 14 residues long. Per germline, CDR1 MGHDK and CDR2 SYGVNS. V was clipped by 10 bases and J by 5 bases, with 18 bases between them. The CDR3 DNA is TGTGCCACGAGACCGGGACAAGGGGACAATGAGCAGTTCTTC. Translating gives CATRPGQGDNEQFF. The whole variable domain, remainder taken from reference TRBV25-1 and TRBJ2-1, is EADIYQTPRYLVIGTGKKITLECSQTMGHDKMYWYQQDPGMELHLIHYSYGVNSTEKGDLSSESTVSRIRTEHFPLTLESARPSHTSQYLCATRPGQGDNEQFFGPGTRLTVL.

The chain uses TRBV7-2 and TRBJ1-6; no clear D. The V end lost 5 bases, the J end lost 10 bases, and 21 bases lay between the germline ends. The CDR3 is made up of 16 amino acids. Germline V gives CDR1 SGHTA, CDR2 FQGNSA. Here the CDR3 DNA reads TGTGCCAGCAGCCTATTTATAGGGAGGGAGGAGTCACCCCTCCACTTT. It translates to CASSLFIGREESPLHF.

The chain has TRBV2 and TRBJ2-5, with 7 bases identical to TRBD2. This CDR3 is built from 16 residues. J gave up 11 bases and V 7 bases, and 22 bases lay outside the gene matches. Germline V CDR1 and CDR2: SNHLY, FYNNEI. The CDR3 spells CASKRDYLSSYNEQYF. For the CDR3, the DNA is TGTGCCAGCAAAAGGGACTACCTAAGCTCCTACAATGAGCAGTACTTC.

The CDR3 DNA sequence: TGCAGTGCTAGTAATAGGCAGAACACCGGGGAGCTGTTTTTT. Its protein is CSASNRQNTGELFF. The chain recombines TRBV20-1 with TRBJ2-2, with unresolved D. V dropped 3 bases and J dropped 1 base, with 9 bases sitting between them. CDR1 is DFQATT, CDR2 SNEGSKA, per germline (reference sequence). The CDR3 is 14 residues long.

CDR3 amino acids: CSSLLGLGLDTQYF. The CDR3 nucleotides are TGCAGTTCCCTTTTGGGCCTGGGGTTAGATACGCAGTATTTT. The chain combines TRBV20-1 with TRBJ2-3; D uncertain. The CDR3 has 14 amino acids. Per germline, CDR1 DFQATT and CDR2 SNEGSKA (reference sequence). Trimming shortened V by 8 bases and J by 5 bases, and 20 bases separated the two germline ends.

V usage is TRBV6-2 or TRBV6-3 and J usage is TRBJ2-1, with 11 bases fitting TRBD2. The CDR3 sequence is 16 residues long. The V gene's germline CDR1 is MNHEY and CDR2 SVGEGT. V trimming: 5 bases; J trimming: 5 bases; junction bases outside the gene matches: 8. In DNA, the CDR3 is TGTGCCAGCAGTCCAGCAGGGACTAGCGGAGACAATGAGCAGTTCTTC. It is translated as CASSPAGTSGDNEQFF.

V gene TRBV7-9 combines with J gene TRBJ2-1, with a weak D call TRBD1 (6 bases). CDR3 length: 16 residues. Trimming took 5 bases from V and 2 from J, leaving 16 bases between them. Looked up from germline, CDR1 is SEHNR and CDR2 is FQNEAQ (reference sequence). In DNA form, the CDR3 reads TGTGCCAGCAGCCGAGTCAGGGGCGCAACCTACAATGAGCAGTTCTTC. It specifies CASSRVRGATYNEQFF.

The V gene is TRBV4-1, the J gene TRBJ2-1; 7 bases match TRBD2. Trimming cost V 1 base and J 0 bases; bases outside gene matches: 6. The CDR3 loop spans 17 amino acids. The germline V gene has CDR1 MGHRA and CDR2 YSYEKL. In nucleotides, the CDR3 is TGCGCCAGCAGCCAAGTGGGGGGGGGTTACTCCTACAATGAGCAGTTCTTC. Amino acids: CASSQVGGGYSYNEQFF.

The chain couples TRBV6-5 to TRBJ2-7; 9 bases are shared with TRBD1. From germline, CDR1 is MNHEY and CDR2 SVGAGI. The CDR3 runs to 15 residues. V trimming: 6 bases; J trimming: 2 bases; junction bases outside the gene matches: 8. The CDR3 is CASSVGQGLPYEQYF. The CDR3 coding sequence is TGTGCCAGCAGCGTGGGACAGGGTTTGCCCTACGAGCAGTACTTC.

The chain is built from TRBV9 and TRBJ2-3, with TRBD1 matching 11 bases. After removal of 3 bases from V and 2 bases from J, the junction contained 11 bases not matched to a gene. CDR3 size: 18 residues. Per the germline V gene, CDR1 is SGDLS and CDR2 is YYNGEE. The CDR3 region has the DNA TGTGCCAGCAGCGCTGGGACAGGGGGGACCTTCTTCACAGATACGCAGTATTTT. Its translation is CASSAGTGGTFFTDTQYF.

The chain has TRBV7-2 and TRBJ2-7, with D tentatively TRBD1 or TRBD2 (5 bases each). This CDR3 comprises 16 residues. Trimming removed 1 base from V and 7 bases from J, with 20 bases in between. In germline, CDR1 is SGHTA, CDR2 FQGNSA. The CDR3, as DNA: TGTGCCAGCAGCTTAGAAGACAGAAGGATACTAGGGGAGCAGTACTTC. Protein product: CASSLEDRRILGEQYF.

The gene calls are TRBV27 and TRBJ2-7; 7 bases map to TRBD1. Unmatched junction bases numbered 9, after V lost 5 bases and J lost 5 bases. The germline CDR1 and CDR2 sequences are MNHEY and SMNVEV (reference sequence). This CDR3 contains 14 residues. In nucleotides, the CDR3 is TGTGCCAGCAGTGTATATAACAGGGGCAACGAGCAGTACTTC. Protein sequence: CASSVYNRGNEQYF.

The V gene is TRBV5-1, the J gene TRBJ2-7; D is possibly TRBD1 (6 bases). Germline V CDR1 and CDR2: SGHRS, YFSETQ. V was pared by 0 bases and J by 4 bases, with 11 bases between. The CDR3 loop spans 14 amino acids. This CDR3 is CASSLAAGEYEQYF. The CDR3 nucleotides read TGCGCCAGCAGCTTGGCGGCAGGGGAATACGAGCAGTACTTC.